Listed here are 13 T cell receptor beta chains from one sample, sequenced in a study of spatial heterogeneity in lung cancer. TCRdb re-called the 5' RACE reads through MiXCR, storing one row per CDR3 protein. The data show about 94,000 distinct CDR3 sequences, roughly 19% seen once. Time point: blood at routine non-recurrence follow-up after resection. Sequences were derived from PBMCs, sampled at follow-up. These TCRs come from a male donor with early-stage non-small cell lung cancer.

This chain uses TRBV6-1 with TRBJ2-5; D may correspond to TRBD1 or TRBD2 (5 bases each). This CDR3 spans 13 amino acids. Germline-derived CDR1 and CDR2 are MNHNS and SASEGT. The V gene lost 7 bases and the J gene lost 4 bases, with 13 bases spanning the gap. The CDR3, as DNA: TGTGCCAGCACTTGGGACGGGCCAGAGACCCAGTACTTC. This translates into CASTWDGPETQYF.

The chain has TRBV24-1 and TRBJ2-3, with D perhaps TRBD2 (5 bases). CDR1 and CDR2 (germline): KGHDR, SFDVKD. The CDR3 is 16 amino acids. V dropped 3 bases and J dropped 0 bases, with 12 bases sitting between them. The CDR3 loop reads CATSDEAGSSTDTQYF. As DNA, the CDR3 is TGTGCCACCAGTGATGAGGCGGGCTCTAGCACAGATACGCAGTATTTT.

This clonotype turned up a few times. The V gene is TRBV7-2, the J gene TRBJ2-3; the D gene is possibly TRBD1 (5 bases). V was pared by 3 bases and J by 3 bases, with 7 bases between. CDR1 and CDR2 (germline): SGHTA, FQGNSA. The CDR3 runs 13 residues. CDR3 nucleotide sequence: TGTGCCAGCAGCTTCAGGGTTACAGATACGCAGTATTTT. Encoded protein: CASSFRVTDTQYF.

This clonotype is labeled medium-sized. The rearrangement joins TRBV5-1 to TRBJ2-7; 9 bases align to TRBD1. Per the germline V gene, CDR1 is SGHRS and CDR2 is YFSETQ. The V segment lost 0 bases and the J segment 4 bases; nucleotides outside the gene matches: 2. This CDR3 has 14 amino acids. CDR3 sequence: CASSLAGTGYEQYV. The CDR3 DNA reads TGCGCCAGCAGCTTGGCCGGGACAGGGTACGAGCAGTACGTC.

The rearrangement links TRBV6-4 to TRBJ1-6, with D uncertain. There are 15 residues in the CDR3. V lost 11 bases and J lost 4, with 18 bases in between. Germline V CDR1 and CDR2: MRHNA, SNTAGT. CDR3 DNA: TGTGCCTCCCCCCCCGCGGAGACGTATAATTCACCCCTCCACTTT. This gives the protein CASPPAETYNSPLHF.

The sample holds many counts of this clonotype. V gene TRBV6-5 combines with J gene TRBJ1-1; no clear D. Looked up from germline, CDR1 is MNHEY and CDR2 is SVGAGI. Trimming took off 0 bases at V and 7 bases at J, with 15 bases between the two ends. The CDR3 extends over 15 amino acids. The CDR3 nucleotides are TGTGCCAGCAGTTACTCCTCCGAAGGTTTCCTTGAAGCTTTCTTT. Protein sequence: CASSYSSEGFLEAFF.

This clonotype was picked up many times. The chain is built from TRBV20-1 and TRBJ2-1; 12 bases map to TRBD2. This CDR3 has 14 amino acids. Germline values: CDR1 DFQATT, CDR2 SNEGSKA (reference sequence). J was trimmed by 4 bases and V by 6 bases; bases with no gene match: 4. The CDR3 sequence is CSATSGSVYNEQFF. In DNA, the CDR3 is TGCAGTGCGACTAGCGGGAGTGTGTACAATGAGCAGTTCTTC.

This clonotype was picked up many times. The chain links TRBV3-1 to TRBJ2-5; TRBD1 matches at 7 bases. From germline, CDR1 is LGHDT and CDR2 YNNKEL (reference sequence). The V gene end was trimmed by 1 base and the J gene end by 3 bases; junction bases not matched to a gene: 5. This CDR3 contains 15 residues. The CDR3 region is CASSQAQGTKETQYF. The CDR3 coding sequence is TGTGCCAGCAGCCAAGCACAGGGGACCAAAGAGACCCAGTACTTC.

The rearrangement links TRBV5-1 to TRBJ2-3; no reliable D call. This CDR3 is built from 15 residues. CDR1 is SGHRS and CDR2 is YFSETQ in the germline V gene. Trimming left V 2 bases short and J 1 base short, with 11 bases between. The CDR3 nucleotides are TGCGCCAGCAGCTTTACTCAGACCCGCACAGATACGCAGTATTTT. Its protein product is CASSFTQTRTDTQYF.

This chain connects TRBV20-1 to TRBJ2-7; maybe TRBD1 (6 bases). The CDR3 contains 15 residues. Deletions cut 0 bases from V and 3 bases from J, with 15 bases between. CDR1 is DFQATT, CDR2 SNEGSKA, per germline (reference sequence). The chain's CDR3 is CSARDAARGGYEQYV. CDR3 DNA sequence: TGCAGTGCTAGAGATGCGGCTCGAGGGGGCTACGAGCAGTACGTC.

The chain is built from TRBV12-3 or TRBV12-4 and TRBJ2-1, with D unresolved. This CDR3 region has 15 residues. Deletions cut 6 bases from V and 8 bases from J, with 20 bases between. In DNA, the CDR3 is TGTGCCAGCAGCCCTGCCGTAAGCTCCGTCCATGAGCAGTTCTTC. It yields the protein CASSPAVSSVHEQFF.

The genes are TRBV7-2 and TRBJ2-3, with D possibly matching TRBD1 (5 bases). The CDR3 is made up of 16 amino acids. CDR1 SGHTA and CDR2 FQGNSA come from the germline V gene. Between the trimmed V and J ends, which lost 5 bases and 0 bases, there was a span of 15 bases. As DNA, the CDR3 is TGTGCCAGCAGCCCCCCGACAGCTACCAGCACAGATACGCAGTATTTT. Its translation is CASSPPTATSTDTQYF.

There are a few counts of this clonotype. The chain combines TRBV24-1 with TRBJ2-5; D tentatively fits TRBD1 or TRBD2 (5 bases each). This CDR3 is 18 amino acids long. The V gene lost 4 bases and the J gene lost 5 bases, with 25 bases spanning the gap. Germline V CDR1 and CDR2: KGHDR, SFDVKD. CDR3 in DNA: TGTGCCACCAGTGACCAATCTGGTCAGGGCCCGGGAATGGAGACCCAGTACTTC. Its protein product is CATSDQSGQGPGMETQYF.